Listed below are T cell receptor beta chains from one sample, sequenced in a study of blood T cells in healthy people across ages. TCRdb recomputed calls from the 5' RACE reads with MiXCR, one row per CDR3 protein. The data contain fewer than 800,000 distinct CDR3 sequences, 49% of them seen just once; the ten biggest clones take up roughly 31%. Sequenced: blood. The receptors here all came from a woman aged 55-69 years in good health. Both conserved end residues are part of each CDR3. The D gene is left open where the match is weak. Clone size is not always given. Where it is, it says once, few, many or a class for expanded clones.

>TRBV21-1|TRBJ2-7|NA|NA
TGTGCCAGCAGCAACGGGCAGTACGAGCAGTACTTC
CASSNGQYEQYF
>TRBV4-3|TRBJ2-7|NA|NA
TGCGCCAGCTCTCAAGCCGCCAATCCAGGAACCTACGAGCAGTACTTC
CASSQAANPGTYEQYF
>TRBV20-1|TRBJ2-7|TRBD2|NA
TGCAGGGGGACTAGCGCAACCTCCTACGAGCAGTACTTC
CRGTSATSYEQYF
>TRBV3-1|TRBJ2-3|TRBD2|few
TGTGCCAGCGGCGGGAGGGGCACAGATACGCAGTATTTT
CASGGRGTDTQYF
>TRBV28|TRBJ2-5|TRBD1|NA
TGTGCCAGCAGCACAGGGGGAATTGGAGAGACCCAGTACTTC
CASSTGGIGETQYF
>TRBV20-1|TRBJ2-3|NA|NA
TGCAGTGCTAGAGACCGTCTAGCGAGCGATTGGGATACGCAGTATTTT
CSARDRLASDWDTQYF
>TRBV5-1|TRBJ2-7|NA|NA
TGCGCCAGCAGCTTGGGTTATAGGGCGGGCGGTCCCTACGGGCAGTACTTC
CASSLGYRAGGPYGQYF
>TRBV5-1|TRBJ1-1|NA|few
TGCGCCAGCAGCTTCATGGAGCAAACTGAAGCTTTCTTT
CASSFMEQTEAFF
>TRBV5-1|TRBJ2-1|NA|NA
TGCGCCAGCAGCCCCGCGGGTCAGCAAAACAATGAGCAGTTCTTC
CASSPAGQQNNEQFF
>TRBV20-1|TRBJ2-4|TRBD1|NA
TGCAGTGCTAGAGATAGACAGGGAGCCAAAAACATTCAGTACTTC
CSARDRQGAKNIQYF
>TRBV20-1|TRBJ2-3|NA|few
TGCAGTGCGAAAAACGACGCAGATACGCAGTATTTT
CSAKNDADTQYF
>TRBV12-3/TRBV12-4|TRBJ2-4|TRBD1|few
TGTGCCAGCAGTCCCGGGACAGGGCACATTCAGTACTTC
CASSPGTGHIQYF
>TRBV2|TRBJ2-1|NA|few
TGTGCCAGCGCGGGGTGGGCCTCCTACAATGAGCAGTTCTTC
CASAGWASYNEQFF
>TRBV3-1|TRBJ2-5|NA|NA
TGTGCCAGCAGCCACAAGACAGTCCAAGAGACCCAGTACTTC
CASSHKTVQETQYF
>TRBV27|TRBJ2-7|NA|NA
TGTGCCAGCAGTTTGAGCGTATCCTACGAGCAGTACTTC
CASSLSVSYEQYF
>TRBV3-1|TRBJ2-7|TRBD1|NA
TGTGCCAGCAGCCAACCGGACAGGGTCCACGAGCAGTACTTC
CASSQPDRVHEQYF
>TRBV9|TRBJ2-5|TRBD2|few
TGTGCCAGCAGCGCGACTAGCAGCCGAGAGACCCAGTACTTC
CASSATSSRETQYF
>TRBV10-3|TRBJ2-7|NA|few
TGTGCCATCAGTGACAGAGACCACGAGCAGTACTTC
CAISDRDHEQYF
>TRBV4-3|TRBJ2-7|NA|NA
TGCGCCAGCAGCCAAGGACGCTACGAGCAGTACTTC
CASSQGRYEQYF
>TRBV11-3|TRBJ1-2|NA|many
TGTGCCAGCAGCCCGGGGTGGTCAGGAACTGATCTACCCTATGGCTACACCTTC
CASSPGWSGTDLPYGYTF
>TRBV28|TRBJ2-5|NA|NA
TGTGCCAGCAGCCCCGAGTCGATGGGGAGAAAAGAGACCCAGTACTTC
CASSPESMGRKETQYF
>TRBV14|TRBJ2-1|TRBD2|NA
TGTGCCAGCAGCATACTCTACCCGGGACTAGCGGGGGGGCAGTTCTTC
CASSILYPGLAGGQFF
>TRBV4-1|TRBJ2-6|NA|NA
TGCGCCAGCAGCCAACCGGCCGGGGCCAACGTCCTGACTTTC
CASSQPAGANVLTF
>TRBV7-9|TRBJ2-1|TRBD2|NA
TGTGCCAGCTCCCGGGATAGCGGGACCCTGTATGAGCAGTTCTTC
CASSRDSGTLYEQFF
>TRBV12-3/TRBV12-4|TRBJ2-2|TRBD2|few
TGTGCCAGCAGTCCTAGCGGGGCGAACACCGGGGAGCTGTTTTTT
CASSPSGANTGELFF
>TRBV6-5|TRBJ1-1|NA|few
TGTGCCAGCGGAGGGCGGAACACTGAAGCTTTCTTT
CASGGRNTEAFF
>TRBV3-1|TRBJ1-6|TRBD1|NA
TGTGCCAACAGCCCGGGACAGGATAATTCACCCCTCCACTTT
CANSPGQDNSPLHF
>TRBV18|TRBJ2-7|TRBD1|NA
TGTGCCAGCACAGGGGCCAGCGGAACCTACGAGCAGTACTTC
CASTGASGTYEQYF
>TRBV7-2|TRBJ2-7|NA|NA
TGTGCCAGCAGCTTAAGGTCCCCCTACGAGCAGTACTTC
CASSLRSPYEQYF
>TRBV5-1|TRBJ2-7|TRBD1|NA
TGCGCCAGCAGCCCGGACTCTAGGACAGGGGGCGACGAGCAGTACTTC
CASSPDSRTGGDEQYF
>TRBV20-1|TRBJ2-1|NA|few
TGCAGTGCTAGAGAGGCGAGGGGCCACAATGAGCAGTTCTTC
CSAREARGHNEQFF
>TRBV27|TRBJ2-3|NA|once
TGTGCCAGCAGCTGGACTGTGAAGGGGGATACGCAGTATTTT
CASSWTVKGDTQYF
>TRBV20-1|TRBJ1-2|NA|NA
TGCAGTGCTAGAGATGGTGCTACTAACTATGGCTACACCTTC
CSARDGATNYGYTF
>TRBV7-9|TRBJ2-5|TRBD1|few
TGTGCCAGCAGCTTAGAGGCAGGGGGCAAGTACCAAGAGACCCAGTACTTC
CASSLEAGGKYQETQYF
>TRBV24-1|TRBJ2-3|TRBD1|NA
TGTGCCACGAGAGGGGGCGGACAGGGGGCGACAGATACGCAGTATTTT
CATRGGGQGATDTQYF
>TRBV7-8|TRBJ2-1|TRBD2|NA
TGTACCAGCAGGTTCACTAGCGGGAGGGGTCTAAGTGAGCAGTTCTTC
CTSRFTSGRGLSEQFF
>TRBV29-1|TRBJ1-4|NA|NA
TGCAGCGTCCAGGGACTAACTAATGAAAAACTGTTTTTT
CSVQGLTNEKLFF
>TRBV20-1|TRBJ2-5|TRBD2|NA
TGCAGTGCTACCGGGACTAGCGGGAGTTCAGAGACCCAGTACTTC
CSATGTSGSSETQYF
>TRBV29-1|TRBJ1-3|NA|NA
TGCAGCGTTGAACTTGCAGGGGGAAACACCATATATTTT
CSVELAGGNTIYF
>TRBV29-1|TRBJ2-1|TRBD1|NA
TGCAGCGTTGAAGGTTTGTGGACAGGAACCACGGACAATGAGCAGTTCTTC
CSVEGLWTGTTDNEQFF
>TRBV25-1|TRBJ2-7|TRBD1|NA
TGTGTCACCGGGACAGGGAGCTCCTACGAGCAGTACTTC
CVTGTGSSYEQYF
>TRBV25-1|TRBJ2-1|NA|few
TGTGCCAGCAGTGATGGGGGGCGAAATGAGCAGTTCTTC
CASSDGGRNEQFF
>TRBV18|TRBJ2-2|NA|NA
TGTGCCAGCTCACCCGGGTCGACTACCGGCGGGGAGCTGTTTTTT
CASSPGSTTGGELFF
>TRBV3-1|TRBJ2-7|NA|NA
TGTGCCAGCAGCAAAGGGACCTCAGCCTACGAGCAGTACTTC
CASSKGTSAYEQYF
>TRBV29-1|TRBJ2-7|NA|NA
TGCAGCGCACAGGGACAAACCTACAATGAGCAGTACTTC
CSAQGQTYNEQYF
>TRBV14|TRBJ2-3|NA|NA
TGTGCCAGCAGCCAAGTTTACGGGGCGGGTACGCAGTTTTTT
CASSQVYGAGTQFF
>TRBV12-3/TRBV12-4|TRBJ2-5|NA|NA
TGTGCCAGCAGTTTAGCAGGGTTAGGGGAGACCCAGTACTTC
CASSLAGLGETQYF
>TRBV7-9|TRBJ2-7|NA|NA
TGTGCCAGCAGCTTTCTGGGGGGGGCAGAGTACTTC
CASSFLGGAEYF
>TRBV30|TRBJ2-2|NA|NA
TGTGCCTGGATCCCCTCTCCGGGGTTGACCGGGGAGCTGTTTTTT
CAWIPSPGLTGELFF